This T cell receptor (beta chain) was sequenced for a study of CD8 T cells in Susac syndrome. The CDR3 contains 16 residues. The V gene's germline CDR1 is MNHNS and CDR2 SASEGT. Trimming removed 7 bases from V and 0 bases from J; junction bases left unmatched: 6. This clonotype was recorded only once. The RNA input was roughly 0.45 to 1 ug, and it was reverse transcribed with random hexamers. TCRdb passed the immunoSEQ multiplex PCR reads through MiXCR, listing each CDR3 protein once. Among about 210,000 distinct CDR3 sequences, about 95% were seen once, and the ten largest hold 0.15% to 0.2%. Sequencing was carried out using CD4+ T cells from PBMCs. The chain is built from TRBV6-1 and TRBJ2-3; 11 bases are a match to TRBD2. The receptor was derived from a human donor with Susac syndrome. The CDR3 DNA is TGTGCCAGCACCAAACTAGCGGGGGCCAGCACAGATACGCAGTATTTT. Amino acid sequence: CASTKLAGASTDTQYF.